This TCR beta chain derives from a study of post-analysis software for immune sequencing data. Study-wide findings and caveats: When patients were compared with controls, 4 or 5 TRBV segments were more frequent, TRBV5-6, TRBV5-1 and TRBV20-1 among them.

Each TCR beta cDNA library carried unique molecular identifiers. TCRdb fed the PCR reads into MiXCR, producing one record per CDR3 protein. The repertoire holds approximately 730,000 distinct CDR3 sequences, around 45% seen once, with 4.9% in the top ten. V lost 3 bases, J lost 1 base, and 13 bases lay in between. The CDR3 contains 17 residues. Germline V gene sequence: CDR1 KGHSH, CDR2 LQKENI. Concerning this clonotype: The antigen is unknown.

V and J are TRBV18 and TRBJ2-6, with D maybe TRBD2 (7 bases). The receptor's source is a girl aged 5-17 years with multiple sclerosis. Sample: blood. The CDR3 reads CASSPQQGGSGANVLTF. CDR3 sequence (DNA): TGTGCCAGCTCACCTCAACAGGGAGGGTCTGGGGCCAACGTCCTGACTTTC.